Listed below are T cell receptor beta chains from one sample, sequenced in a study of blood T cell repertoires in COVID-19. Measured with immunoSEQ multiplex PCR; TCRdb has only the in-frame clones, and not every one. This repertoire shows 400,000 to 450,000 clones, around 90% found once; its top ten account for 0.7% to 0.85%. Sequencing was performed on peripheral blood. These receptors were collected from a young man with COVID-19, enrolled during active disease. Each CDR3 is given with its conserved first and last residue. Each record gives: V gene, J gene, D gene, CDR3 DNA, CDR3 protein. D genes are given only for firm matches.

v_gene: TRBV6-5
j_gene: TRBJ1-3
d_gene: -
CDR3nt: TGTGCCAGCAGCACAGGGTCCGCTGGAAACACCATATATTTT
CDR3aa: CASSTGSAGNTIYF

v_gene: TRBV7-9
j_gene: TRBJ2-7
d_gene: TRBD1
CDR3nt: TGTGCCAGCAGCTCGACGGACAGGGCCGGCTACGAGCAGTACTTC
CDR3aa: CASSSTDRAGYEQYF

v_gene: TRBV5-6
j_gene: TRBJ1-6
d_gene: -
CDR3nt: TGTGCCAGCAGCTTGGCCGGGGGGAGCTCCTATAATTCACCCCTCCACTTT
CDR3aa: CASSLAGGSSYNSPLHF

v_gene: TRBV20-1
j_gene: TRBJ2-3
d_gene: -
CDR3nt: TGCAGTGCTTCTAACACAGATACGCAGTATTTT
CDR3aa: CSASNTDTQYF

v_gene: TRBV2
j_gene: TRBJ2-7
d_gene: TRBD1
CDR3nt: TGTGCCAGCAGAAGGCCGGGACAGGGGGCGAAGCAGTACTTC
CDR3aa: CASRRPGQGAKQYF

v_gene: TRBV5-1
j_gene: TRBJ1-2
d_gene: -
CDR3nt: TGCGCCAGCAGGCAAACAGAGAACTATGGCTACACCTTC
CDR3aa: CASRQTENYGYTF

v_gene: TRBV6-1
j_gene: TRBJ2-5
d_gene: -
CDR3nt: TGTGCCAGCAGTGATCCAGGGTGGGGAGAGACCCAGTACTTC
CDR3aa: CASSDPGWGETQYF

v_gene: TRBV2
j_gene: TRBJ2-7
d_gene: -
CDR3nt: TGTGCCAGCAGTGAACAAAACTACGAGCAGTACTTC
CDR3aa: CASSEQNYEQYF

v_gene: TRBV13
j_gene: TRBJ2-3
d_gene: TRBD2
CDR3nt: TGTGCCAGCAGCTTACAGACTAGCGGGAGTCCAGATACGCAGTATTTT
CDR3aa: CASSLQTSGSPDTQYF

v_gene: TRBV7-6
j_gene: TRBJ1-4
d_gene: TRBD1
CDR3nt: TGTGCCAGCAGCCCACGGACAGGGTATGGAGCAACTAATGAAAAACTGTTTTTT
CDR3aa: CASSPRTGYGATNEKLFF